This T cell receptor beta chain is drawn from a study of cytotoxic CD8 clonotypes in ibrutinib-treated CLL. Study-level information: There were over nine relapsed/refractory patients and around 15 treatment-naive patients, and around 17 were IGHV unmutated. Whole-study results and caveats: Clonality increased at ibrutinib response, then returned toward baseline at progression. Under treatment, the uncommon public clonotypes either contracted or remained stable.

CDR1 is SGDLS, CDR2 YYNGEE, per germline. V gave up 2 bases and J gave up 1 base, with 15 bases separating them. The CDR3 is 16 residues long. This clone was observed a few times. Its antigen is unidentified. Other DNA variants within this sample encode the same CDR3. Repertoires were generated with immunoSEQ multiplex PCR, while TCRdb's copy carries only in-frame clones and drops some. The table shows 20,000 or so clones, with roughly 80% occurring only once. The sample here was PBMCs, taken before ibrutinib treatment. This chain uses TRBV9 with TRBJ1-1, with D possibly being TRBD1 (5 bases). This sequence was found in a human donor with chronic lymphocytic leukemia. CDR3 residues: CASSVAPPGPNTEAFF. The CDR3, as DNA: TGTGCCAGCAGCGTCGCACCCCCGGGACCGAACACTGAAGCTTTCTTT. The full variable domain, with the rest looked up from reference TRBV9 and TRBJ1-1, is DSGVTQTPKHLITATGQRVTLRCSPRSGDLSVYWYQQSLDQGLQFLIQYYNGEERAKGNILERFSAQQFPDLHSELNLSSLELGDSALYFCASSVAPPGPNTEAFFGQGTRLTVV.